The 7 T cell receptor beta chains below were found in one sample sequenced in a study of T cell responses to AZD1222 COVID-19 vaccine. The assay was immunoSEQ multiplex PCR, and TCRdb's table has in-frame clones only and misses some. Found here are 150,000 or so clones, about nine tenths of them singletons; the top ten hold 2.5% to 4%. The sequencing used peripheral blood, collected on day 0 of AZD1222 vaccination. The source of these receptors is an adult in good health.

In this sample, this clone turned up once. The rearrangement links TRBV19 to TRBJ1-4, with unresolved D. The V end was cut by 5 bases, the J end by 0 bases, with 1 base between. Per the germline V gene, CDR1 is LNHDA and CDR2 is SQIVND (reference sequence). The CDR3 loop spans 12 amino acids. As DNA, the CDR3 is TGTGCCAGTAGTGCAACTAATGAAAAACTGTTTTTT. Protein sequence: CASSATNEKLFF.

This clone was detected once. This rearrangement joins TRBV10-3 to TRBJ2-7; no reliable D call. Germline values: CDR1 ENHRY, CDR2 SYGVKD. This CDR3 spans 15 amino acids. V gave up 2 bases and J gave up 5 bases, with 16 bases separating them. This chain's CDR3 is CAISEGIQAVNEQYF. The CDR3 DNA reads as TGTGCCATCAGTGAGGGGATTCAGGCCGTTAACGAGCAGTACTTC.

This chain connects TRBV30 to TRBJ1-5; no clear D. V lost 3 bases and J lost 0, with 6 bases in between. CDR1 and CDR2 (germline): GTSNPN, SVGIG (reference sequence). The CDR3 spans 13 residues. The CDR3 here is CAWRWLSNQPQHF. CDR3 bases: TGTGCCTGGAGATGGCTTAGCAATCAGCCCCAGCATTTT.

The rearrangement uses TRBV12-5 and TRBJ2-1, with TRBD2 matching over 8 bases. Germline values: CDR1 LGHNT, CDR2 FRNRAP. CDR3 length equals 19 residues. V lost 2 bases, J lost 0 bases, and 12 bases stayed unmatched. For the CDR3, the DNA is TGTGCTAGTGGTTTGCGGCCCTTAGCGGGGCCACGCTCCTACAATGAGCAGTTCTTC. It encodes CASGLRPLAGPRSYNEQFF.

The V call is TRBV5-5, the J call TRBJ1-1; D is ambiguous. The CDR3 extends over 13 amino acids. CDR1 SGHKS and CDR2 YYEKEE come from the germline V gene (reference sequence). V was cut by 0 bases and J by 2 bases, with 5 bases left in between. As DNA, the CDR3 is TGTGCCAGCAGCTTGGTCCCAAACACTGAAGCTTTCTTT. It codes for CASSLVPNTEAFF.

The J gene is TRBJ2-2, the V gene TRBV7-9; 9 bases line up with TRBD1. Germline trimming cut 5 bases from V and 7 bases from J; bases unmatched to any gene: 14. This CDR3 region has 17 residues. CDR1 and CDR2 (germline): SEHNR, FQNEAQ (reference sequence). The CDR3 sequence is CASSPRGSGTGIGELFF. In DNA, the CDR3 is TGTGCCAGCAGCCCCCGGGGGTCCGGGACAGGGATCGGGGAGCTGTTTTTT.

This clone was recorded a few times. The chain links TRBV18 to TRBJ2-1, with unresolved D. Per germline, CDR1 KGHSH and CDR2 LQKENI. The CDR3 contains 15 residues. Trimming shortened V by 1 base and J by 1 base, and 8 bases separated the two germline ends. The CDR3 region has the DNA TGTGCCAGCTCACCACTAGCTGAATCCTACAATGAGCAGTTCTTC. Translation: CASSPLAESYNEQFF.